The clone carrying this T cell receptor (beta chain) was observed a handful of times. The sample is drawn from a study of response to subunit inactivated influenza vaccine. TCRdb recomputed calls from the RT-PCR reads with MiXCR, one row per CDR3 protein. The sample shows approximately 500,000 distinct CDR3 sequences, roughly 23% of them seen only once. A further study also used this sample, focusing on T cells expressing NK-cell markers. Per that study: Synthesis of TCR beta cDNA relied on 5'RACE template switching carrying UMIs.

This TCR came from a man in his fifties who received an inactivated influenza vaccine. The sequences come from CD4+ T cells sorted from PBMCs, collected about 12 days after vaccination.

CDR3 region: CASSYQSGLAGTKNIQYF. For the CDR3, the DNA is TGTGCCAGCAGTTACCAAAGCGGACTAGCGGGGACCAAAAACATTCAGTACTTC. The V and J genes are TRBV6-2 or TRBV6-3 and TRBJ2-4, with 12 bases fitting TRBD2. CDR3 size: 18 residues. Trimming cost V 2 bases and J 2 bases; bases outside gene matches: 7. CDR1 and CDR2 from the germline V gene are MNHEY and SVGEGT.